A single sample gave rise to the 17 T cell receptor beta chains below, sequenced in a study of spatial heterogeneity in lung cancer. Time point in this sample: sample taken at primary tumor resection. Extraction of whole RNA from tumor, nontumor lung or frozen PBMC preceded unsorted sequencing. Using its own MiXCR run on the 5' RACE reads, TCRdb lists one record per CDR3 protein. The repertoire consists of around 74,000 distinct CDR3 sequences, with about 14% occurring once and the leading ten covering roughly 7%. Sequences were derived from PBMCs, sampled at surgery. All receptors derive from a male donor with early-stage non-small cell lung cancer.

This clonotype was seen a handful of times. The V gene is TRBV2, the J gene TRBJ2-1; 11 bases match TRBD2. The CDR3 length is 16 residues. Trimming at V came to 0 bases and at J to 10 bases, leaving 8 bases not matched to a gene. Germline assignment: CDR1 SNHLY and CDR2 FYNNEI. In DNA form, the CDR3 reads TGTGCCAGCAGTGAAGCGCTCGGACTAGCGGGCCTCGAGCAGTTCTTC. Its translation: CASSEALGLAGLEQFF.

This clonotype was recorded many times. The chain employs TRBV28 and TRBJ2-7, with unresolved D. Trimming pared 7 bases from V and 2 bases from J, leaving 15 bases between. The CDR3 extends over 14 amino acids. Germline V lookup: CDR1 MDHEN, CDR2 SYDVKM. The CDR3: CASTPGPAPYEQYF. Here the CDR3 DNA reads TGTGCCAGCACCCCGGGCCCGGCTCCCTACGAGCAGTACTTC.

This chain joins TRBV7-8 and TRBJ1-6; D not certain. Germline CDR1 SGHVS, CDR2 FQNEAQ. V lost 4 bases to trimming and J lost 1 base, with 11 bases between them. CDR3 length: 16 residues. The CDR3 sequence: CASSSKTGSYNSPLHF. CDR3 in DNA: TGTGCCAGCAGCTCTAAGACGGGTTCCTATAATTCACCCCTCCACTTT.

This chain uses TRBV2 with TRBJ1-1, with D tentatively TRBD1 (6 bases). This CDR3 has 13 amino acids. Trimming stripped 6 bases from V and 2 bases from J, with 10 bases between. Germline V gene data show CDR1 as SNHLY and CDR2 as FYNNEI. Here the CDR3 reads CASRGDINTEAFF. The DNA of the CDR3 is TGTGCCAGCAGGGGGGACATCAACACTGAAGCTTTCTTT.

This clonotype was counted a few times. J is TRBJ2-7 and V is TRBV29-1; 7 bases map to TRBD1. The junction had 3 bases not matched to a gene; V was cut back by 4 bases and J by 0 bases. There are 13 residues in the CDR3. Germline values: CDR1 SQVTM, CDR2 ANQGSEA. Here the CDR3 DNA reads TGCAGCGTTGGTCAGGGGGTCTCCTACGAGCAGTACTTC. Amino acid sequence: CSVGQGVSYEQYF.

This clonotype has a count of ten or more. The CDR3 coding sequence is TGTGCCAGCAGCCTCTTAGCGGGAAGCACAGATACGCAGTATTTT. This translates into CASSLLAGSTDTQYF. The chain links TRBV3-1 to TRBJ2-3; 8 bases align to TRBD2. The germline V gene has CDR1 LGHDT and CDR2 YNNKEL (reference sequence). The V and J ends lost 4 bases and 0 bases, in that order; junction bases with no gene match: 3. The CDR3 extends over 15 amino acids.

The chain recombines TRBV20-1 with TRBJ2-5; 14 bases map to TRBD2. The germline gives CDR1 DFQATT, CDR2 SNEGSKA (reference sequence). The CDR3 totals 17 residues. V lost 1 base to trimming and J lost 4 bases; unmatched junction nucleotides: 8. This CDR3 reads CSARGGTSGRGRETQYF. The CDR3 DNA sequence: TGCAGTGCTAGAGGGGGGACTAGCGGGAGAGGGAGAGAGACCCAGTACTTC.

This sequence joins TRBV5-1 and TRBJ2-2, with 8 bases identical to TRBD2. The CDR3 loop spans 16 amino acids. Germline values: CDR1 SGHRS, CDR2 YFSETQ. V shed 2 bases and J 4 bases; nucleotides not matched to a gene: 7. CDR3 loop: CASSLLAGGSTGELFF. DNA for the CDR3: TGCGCCAGCAGCTTACTGGCGGGGGGAAGCACCGGGGAGCTGTTTTTT.

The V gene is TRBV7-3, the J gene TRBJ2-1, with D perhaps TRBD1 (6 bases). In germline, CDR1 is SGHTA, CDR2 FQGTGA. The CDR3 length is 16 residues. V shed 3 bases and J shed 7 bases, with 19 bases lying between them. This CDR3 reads CASSLEFARGGNEQFF. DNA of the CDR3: TGTGCCAGCAGCTTGGAATTTGCCCGAGGGGGAAATGAGCAGTTCTTC.

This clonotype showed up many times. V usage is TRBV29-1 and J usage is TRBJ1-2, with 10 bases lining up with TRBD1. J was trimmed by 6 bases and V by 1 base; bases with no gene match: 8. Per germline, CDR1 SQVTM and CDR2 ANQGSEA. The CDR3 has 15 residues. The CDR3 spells CSVEGSRDRGNGYTF. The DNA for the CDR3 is TGCAGCGTTGAAGGTTCGCGGGACAGGGGTAATGGCTACACCTTC.

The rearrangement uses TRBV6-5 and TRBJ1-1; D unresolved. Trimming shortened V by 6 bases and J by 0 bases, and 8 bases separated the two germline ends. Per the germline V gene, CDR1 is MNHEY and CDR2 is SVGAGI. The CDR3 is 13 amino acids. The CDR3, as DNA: TGTGCCAGCAGCGCGTGGGTGAACACTGAAGCTTTCTTT. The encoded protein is CASSAWVNTEAFF.

CDR3 sequence (DNA): TGTGCCAGCAGTCGACAGGGAAGAAACACCATATATTTT. It specifies CASSRQGRNTIYF. The rearrangement links TRBV6-2 or TRBV6-3 to TRBJ1-3; 7 positions agree with TRBD1. Germline V gene sequence: CDR1 MNHEY, CDR2 SVGEGT. After removal of 5 bases from V and 5 bases from J, the junction contained 3 bases not matched to a gene. The CDR3 is 13 amino acids.

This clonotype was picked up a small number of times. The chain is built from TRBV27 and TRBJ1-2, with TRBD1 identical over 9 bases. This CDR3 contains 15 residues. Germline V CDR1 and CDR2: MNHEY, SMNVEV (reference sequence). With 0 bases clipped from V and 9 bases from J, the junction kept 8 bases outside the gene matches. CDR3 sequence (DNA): TGTGCCAGCAGTTTATCCTGGACAGGGGCAAAGAGCTACACCTTC. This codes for CASSLSWTGAKSYTF.

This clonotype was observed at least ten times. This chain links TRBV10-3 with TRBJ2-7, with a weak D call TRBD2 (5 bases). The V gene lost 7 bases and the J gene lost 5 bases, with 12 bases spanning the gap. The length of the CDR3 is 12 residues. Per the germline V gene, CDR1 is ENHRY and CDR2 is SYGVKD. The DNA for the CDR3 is TGTGCCATCAAGGCCGGGATCAACGAGCAGTACTTC. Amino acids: CAIKAGINEQYF.

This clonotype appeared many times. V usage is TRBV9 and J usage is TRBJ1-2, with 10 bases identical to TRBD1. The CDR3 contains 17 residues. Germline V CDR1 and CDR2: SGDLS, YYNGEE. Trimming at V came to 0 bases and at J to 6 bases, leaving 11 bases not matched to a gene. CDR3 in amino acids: CASSVGEDRGLVDGYTF. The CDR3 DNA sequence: TGTGCCAGCAGCGTAGGCGAAGACAGGGGGCTAGTCGATGGCTACACCTTC.

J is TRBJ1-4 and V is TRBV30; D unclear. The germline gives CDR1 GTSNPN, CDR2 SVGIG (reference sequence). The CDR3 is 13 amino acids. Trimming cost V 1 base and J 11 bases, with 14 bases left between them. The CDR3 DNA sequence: TGTGCCTGGAGTGCAACTCGGGCGGTGAAACTGTTTTTT. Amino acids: CAWSATRAVKLFF. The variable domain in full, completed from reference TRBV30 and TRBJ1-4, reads SQTIHQWPATLVQPVGSPLSLECTVEGTSNPNLYWYRQAAGRGLQLLFYSVGIGQISSEVPQNLSASRPQDRQFILSSKKLLLSDSGFYLCAWSATRAVKLFFGSGTQLSVL.

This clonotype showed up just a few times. The CDR3 DNA sequence: TGTGCCTGGAGCAAGAGGGGCGCGGGCAATGAGCAGTTCTTC. Protein product: CAWSKRGAGNEQFF. This chain connects TRBV30 to TRBJ2-1, with D perhaps being TRBD1 or TRBD2 (5 bases each). The length of the CDR3 is 14 residues. Trimming left V 3 bases short and J 6 bases short, with 15 bases between. Germline CDR1 GTSNPN, CDR2 SVGIG (reference sequence).